The T cell receptor beta chain described here comes from a study of resident and recirculating memory T cells in vitiligo. Deletions cut 4 bases from V and 3 bases from J, with 3 bases between. This CDR3 region has 12 residues. Germline CDR1 reads MNHEY; CDR2 reads SVGAGI. A note on this clone: Antigen unknown.

Method: immunoSEQ multiplex PCR; TCRdb's copy keeps in-frame clones and lacks some. This table has roughly 80,000 clones, roughly 94% appearing once. General study points: Clonality differed among vitiligo lesions, with no unique dominant clone.

The genes are TRBV6-5 and TRBJ2-2; D is unclear. This receptor was identified in a male donor with vitiligo. The sequenced material came from blood. This CDR3 is CASSSYTGELFF. The CDR3 region has the DNA TGTGCCAGCAGTTCTTACACCGGGGAGCTGTTTTTT.